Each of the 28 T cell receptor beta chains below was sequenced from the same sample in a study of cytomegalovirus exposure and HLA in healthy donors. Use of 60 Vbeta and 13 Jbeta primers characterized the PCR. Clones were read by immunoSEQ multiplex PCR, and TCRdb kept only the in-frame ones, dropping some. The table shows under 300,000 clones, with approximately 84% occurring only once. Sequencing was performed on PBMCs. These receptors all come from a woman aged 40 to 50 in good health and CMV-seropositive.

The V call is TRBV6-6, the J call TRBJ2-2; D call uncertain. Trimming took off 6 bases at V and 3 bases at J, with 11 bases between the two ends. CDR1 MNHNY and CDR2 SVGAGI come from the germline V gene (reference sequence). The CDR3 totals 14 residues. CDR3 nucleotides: TGTGCCAGCAGCTTGTCCCGGGACACCGGGGAGCTGTTTTTT. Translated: CASSLSRDTGELFF.

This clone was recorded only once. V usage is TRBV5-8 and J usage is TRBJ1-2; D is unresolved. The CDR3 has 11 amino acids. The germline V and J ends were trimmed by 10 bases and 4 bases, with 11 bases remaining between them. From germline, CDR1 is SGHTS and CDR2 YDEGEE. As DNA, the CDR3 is TGTGCCGGCCCGTCCTCCTATGGCTACACCTTC. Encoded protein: CAGPSSYGYTF. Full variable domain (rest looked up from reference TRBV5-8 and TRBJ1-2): EAGVTQSPTHLIKTRGQQATLRCSPISGHTSVYWYQQALGLGLQFLLWYDEGEERNRGNFPPRFSGRQFPNYSSELNVNALELEDSALYLCAGPSSYGYTFGSGTRLTVV.

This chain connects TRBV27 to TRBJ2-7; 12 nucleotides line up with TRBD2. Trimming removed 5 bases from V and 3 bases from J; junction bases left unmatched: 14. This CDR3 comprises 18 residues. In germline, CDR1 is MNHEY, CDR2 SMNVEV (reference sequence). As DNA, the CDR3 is TGTGCCAGCAGTCCACGGGGGACTAGCGGGCTCCCTTACTACGAGCAGTACTTC. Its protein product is CASSPRGTSGLPYYEQYF.

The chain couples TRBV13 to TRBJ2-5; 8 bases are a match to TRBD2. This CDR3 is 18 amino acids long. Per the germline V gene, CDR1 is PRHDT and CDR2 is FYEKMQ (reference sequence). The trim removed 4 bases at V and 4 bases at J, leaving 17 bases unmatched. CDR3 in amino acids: CASSSQREPPRVGETQYF. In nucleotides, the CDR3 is TGTGCCAGCAGCTCCCAGCGGGAGCCGCCCAGGGTGGGAGAGACCCAGTACTTC.

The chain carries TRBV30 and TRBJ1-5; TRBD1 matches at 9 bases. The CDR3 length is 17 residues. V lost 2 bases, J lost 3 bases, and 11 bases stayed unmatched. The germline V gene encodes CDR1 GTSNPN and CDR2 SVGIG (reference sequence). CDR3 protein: CAWSTPPDRGNNQPQHF. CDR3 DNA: TGTGCCTGGAGTACTCCGCCGGACAGGGGAAACAATCAGCCCCAGCATTTT. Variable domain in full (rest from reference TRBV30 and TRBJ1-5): SQTIHQWPATLVQPVGSPLSLECTVEGTSNPNLYWYRQAAGRGLQLLFYSVGIGQISSEVPQNLSASRPQDRQFILSSKKLLLSDSGFYLCAWSTPPDRGNNQPQHFGDGTRLSIL.

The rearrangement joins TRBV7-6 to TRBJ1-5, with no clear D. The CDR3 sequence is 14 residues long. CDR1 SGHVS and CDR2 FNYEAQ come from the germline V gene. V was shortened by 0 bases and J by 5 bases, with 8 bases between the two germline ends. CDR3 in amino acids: CASSLAVTDQPQHF. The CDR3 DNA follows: TGTGCCAGCAGCTTAGCCGTAACAGATCAGCCCCAGCATTTT.

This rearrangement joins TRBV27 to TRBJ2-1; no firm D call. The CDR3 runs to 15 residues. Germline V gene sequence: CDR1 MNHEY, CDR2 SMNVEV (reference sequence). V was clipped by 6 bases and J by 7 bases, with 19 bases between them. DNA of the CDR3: TGTGCCAGCAGCCATATCCTACTTAGAGGTAATGAGCAGTTCTTC. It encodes CASSHILLRGNEQFF.

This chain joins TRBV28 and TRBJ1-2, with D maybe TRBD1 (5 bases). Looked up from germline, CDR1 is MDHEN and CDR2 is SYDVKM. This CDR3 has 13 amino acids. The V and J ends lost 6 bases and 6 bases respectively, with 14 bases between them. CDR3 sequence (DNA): TGTGCCAGCAGGAGATCAGGAGGGGATGGCTACACCTTC. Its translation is CASRRSGGDGYTF.

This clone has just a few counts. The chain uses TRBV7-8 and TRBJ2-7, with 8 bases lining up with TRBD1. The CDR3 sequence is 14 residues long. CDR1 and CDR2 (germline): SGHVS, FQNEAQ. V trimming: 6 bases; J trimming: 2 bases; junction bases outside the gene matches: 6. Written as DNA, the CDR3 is TGTGCCAGCAGTCGAAGCAGGGGGCCCTACGAGCAGTACTTC. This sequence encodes CASSRSRGPYEQYF.

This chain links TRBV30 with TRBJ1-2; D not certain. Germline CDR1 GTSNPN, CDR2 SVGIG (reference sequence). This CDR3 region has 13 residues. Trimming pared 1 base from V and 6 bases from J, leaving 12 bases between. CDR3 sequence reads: CAWSGLDWDGYTF. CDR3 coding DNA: TGTGCCTGGAGTGGACTTGATTGGGATGGCTACACCTTC.

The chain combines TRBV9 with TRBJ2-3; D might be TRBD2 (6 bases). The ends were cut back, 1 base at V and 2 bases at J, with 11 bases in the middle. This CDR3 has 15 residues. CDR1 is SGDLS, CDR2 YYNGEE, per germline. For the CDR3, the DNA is TGTGCCAGCAGCGTATCGGGGGACCCCACAGATACGCAGTATTTT. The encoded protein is CASSVSGDPTDTQYF.

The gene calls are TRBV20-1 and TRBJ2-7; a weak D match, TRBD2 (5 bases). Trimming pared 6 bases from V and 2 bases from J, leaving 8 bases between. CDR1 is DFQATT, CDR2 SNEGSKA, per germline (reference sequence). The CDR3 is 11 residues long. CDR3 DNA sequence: TGCAGTGCCCGGGATGCCTACGAGCAGTACTTC. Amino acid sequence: CSARDAYEQYF.

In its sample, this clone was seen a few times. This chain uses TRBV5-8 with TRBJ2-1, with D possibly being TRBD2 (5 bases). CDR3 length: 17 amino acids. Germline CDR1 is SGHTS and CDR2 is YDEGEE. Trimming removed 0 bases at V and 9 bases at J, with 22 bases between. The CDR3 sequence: CASSLGMGSTPVGEQFF. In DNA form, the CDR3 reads TGTGCCAGCAGCTTGGGTATGGGGAGTACCCCTGTCGGTGAGCAGTTCTTC.

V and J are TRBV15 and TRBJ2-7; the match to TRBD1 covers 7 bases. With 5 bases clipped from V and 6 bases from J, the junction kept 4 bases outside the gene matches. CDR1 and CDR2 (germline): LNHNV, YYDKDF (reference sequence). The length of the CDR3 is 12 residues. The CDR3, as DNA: TGTGCCACCAGCTCTACAGGGGTCGAGCAGTACTTC. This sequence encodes CATSSTGVEQYF.

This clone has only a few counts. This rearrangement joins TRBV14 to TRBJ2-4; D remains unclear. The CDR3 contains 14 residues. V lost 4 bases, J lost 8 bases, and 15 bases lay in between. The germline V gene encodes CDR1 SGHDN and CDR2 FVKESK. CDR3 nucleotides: TGTGCCAGCAGCCTTACATCTCGCGCGGACATTCAGTACTTC. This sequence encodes CASSLTSRADIQYF.

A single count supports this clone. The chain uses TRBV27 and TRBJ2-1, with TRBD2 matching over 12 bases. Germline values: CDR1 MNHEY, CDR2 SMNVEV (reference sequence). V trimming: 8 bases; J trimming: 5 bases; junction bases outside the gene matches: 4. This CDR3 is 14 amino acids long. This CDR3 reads CASGRTSGNNEQFF. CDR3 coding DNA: TGTGCCAGCGGACGGACTAGCGGGAACAATGAGCAGTTCTTC.

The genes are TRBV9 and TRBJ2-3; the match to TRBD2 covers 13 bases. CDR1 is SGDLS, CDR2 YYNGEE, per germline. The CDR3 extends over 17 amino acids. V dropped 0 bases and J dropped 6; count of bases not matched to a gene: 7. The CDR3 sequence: CASSVETSGRARDTQYF. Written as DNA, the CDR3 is TGTGCCAGCAGCGTAGAAACTAGCGGGAGGGCCAGGGATACGCAGTATTTT. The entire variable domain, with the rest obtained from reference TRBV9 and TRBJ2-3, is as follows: DSGVTQTPKHLITATGQRVTLRCSPRSGDLSVYWYQQSLDQGLQFLIQYYNGEERAKGNILERFSAQQFPDLHSELNLSSLELGDSALYFCASSVETSGRARDTQYFGPGTRLTVL.

Written as DNA, the CDR3 is TGCGCCAGCAGCGGTCAGGGAGGCGCCGGGGAGCTGTTTTTT. This codes for CASSGQGGAGELFF. The V call is TRBV5-1, the J call TRBJ2-2; weak D call: TRBD2 (6 bases). The germline gives CDR1 SGHRS, CDR2 YFSETQ. Trimming pared 4 bases from V and 6 bases from J, leaving 13 bases between. The CDR3 loop spans 14 amino acids.

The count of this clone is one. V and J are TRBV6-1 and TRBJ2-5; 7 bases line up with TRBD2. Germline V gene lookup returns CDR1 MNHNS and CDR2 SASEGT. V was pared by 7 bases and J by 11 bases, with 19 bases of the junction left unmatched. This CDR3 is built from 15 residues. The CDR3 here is CASTNQGGSGGEQYF. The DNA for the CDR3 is TGTGCCAGCACCAATCAGGGCGGGAGTGGGGGTGAGCAGTACTTC.

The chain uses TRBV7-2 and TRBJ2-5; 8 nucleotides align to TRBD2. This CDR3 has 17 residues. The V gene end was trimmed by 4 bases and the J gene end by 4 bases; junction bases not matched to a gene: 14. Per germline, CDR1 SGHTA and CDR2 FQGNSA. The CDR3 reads CASSSLTSGPWGETQYF. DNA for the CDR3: TGTGCCAGCAGCTCACTCACTAGCGGTCCCTGGGGAGAGACCCAGTACTTC.

The CDR3 here is CASSLRGDIGYGYTF. For the CDR3, the DNA is TGTGCCAGCAGCCTTAGGGGTGACATAGGCTATGGCTACACCTTC. The chain has TRBV7-2 and TRBJ1-2; D is perhaps TRBD1 (5 bases). V was shortened by 5 bases and J by 4 bases, with 17 bases between the two germline ends. Germline loops: CDR1 SGHTA, CDR2 FQGNSA. The CDR3 has 15 residues. The entire variable domain, with the rest obtained from reference TRBV7-2 and TRBJ1-2, is as follows: GAGVSQSPSNKVTEKGKDVELRCDPISGHTALYWYRQSLGQGLEFLIYFQGNSAPDKSGLPSDRFSAERTGGSVSTLTIQRTQQEDSAVYLCASSLRGDIGYGYTFGSGTRLTVV.

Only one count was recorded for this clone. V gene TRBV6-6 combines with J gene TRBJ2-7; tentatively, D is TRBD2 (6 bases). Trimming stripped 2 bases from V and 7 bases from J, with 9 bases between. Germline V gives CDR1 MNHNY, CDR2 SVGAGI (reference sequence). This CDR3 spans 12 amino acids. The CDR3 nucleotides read TGTGCCAGCAGTTACGGGGGACTTGAGCAGTACTTC. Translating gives CASSYGGLEQYF.

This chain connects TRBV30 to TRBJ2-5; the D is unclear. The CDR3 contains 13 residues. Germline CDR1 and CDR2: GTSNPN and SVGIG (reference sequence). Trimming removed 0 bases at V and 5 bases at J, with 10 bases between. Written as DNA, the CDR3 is TGTGCCTGGAGTGTTTGGGCTTCGGAGACCCAGTACTTC. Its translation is CAWSVWASETQYF.

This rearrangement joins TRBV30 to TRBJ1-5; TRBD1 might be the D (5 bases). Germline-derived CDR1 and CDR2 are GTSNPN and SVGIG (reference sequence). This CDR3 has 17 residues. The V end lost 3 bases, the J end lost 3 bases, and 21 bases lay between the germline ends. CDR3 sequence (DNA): TGTGCCTGGAGCCCGGCCACAGGCACGTTGGCCAATCAGCCCCAGCATTTT. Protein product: CAWSPATGTLANQPQHF.

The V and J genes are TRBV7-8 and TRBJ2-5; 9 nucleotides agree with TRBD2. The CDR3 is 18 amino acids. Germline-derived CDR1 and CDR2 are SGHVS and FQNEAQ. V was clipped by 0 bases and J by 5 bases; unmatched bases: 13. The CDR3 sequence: CASSLAWDSREGLETQYF. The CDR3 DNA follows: TGTGCCAGCAGCTTAGCGTGGGATTCGCGGGAGGGCCTTGAGACCCAGTACTTC.

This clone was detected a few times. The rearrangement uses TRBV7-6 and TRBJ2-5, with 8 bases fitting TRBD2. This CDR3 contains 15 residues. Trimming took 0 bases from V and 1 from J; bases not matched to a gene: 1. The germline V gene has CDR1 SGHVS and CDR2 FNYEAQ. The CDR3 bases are TGTGCCAGCAGCTTAGCTCTAGCGGGCCAAGAGACCCAGTACTTC. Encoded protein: CASSLALAGQETQYF.

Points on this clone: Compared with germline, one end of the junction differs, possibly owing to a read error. The CDR3 spells CASSLVAGNTGAFF. The CDR3 DNA follows: TGCGCCAGCAGCTTGGTGGCCGGGAACACTGGAGCTTTCTTT. V and J are TRBV5-1 and TRBJ1-1; D gene ambiguous. In germline, CDR1 is SGHRS, CDR2 YFSETQ. The CDR3 runs to 14 residues.

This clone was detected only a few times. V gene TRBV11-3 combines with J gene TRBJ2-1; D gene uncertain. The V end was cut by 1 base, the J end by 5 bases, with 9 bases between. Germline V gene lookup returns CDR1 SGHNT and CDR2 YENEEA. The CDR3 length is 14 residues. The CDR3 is CASSLASLNNEQFF. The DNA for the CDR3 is TGTGCCAGCAGCTTAGCATCTCTAAACAATGAGCAGTTCTTC.